What follows are 17 T cell receptor beta chains derived from one specimen sequenced in a study of T-cell reconstitution after alpha-beta-depleted transplantation in children. Preparation of the TCRbeta library involved a method that used unique molecular identifiers. Using its own MiXCR run on the PCR reads, TCRdb lists one record per CDR3 protein. The sample has around 450,000 distinct CDR3 sequences, over 9.5% seen once. The sequencing here drew on PBMCs, taken before TCRalphabeta/CD19-depleted stem cell transplant. Receptors originate from a child aged 2 to 15 with inherited bone marrow failure, due to receive a stem cell transplant.

Comments on this clonotype: This may stem from a read error, because a much larger clone lies one nucleotide away. J is TRBJ2-1 and V is TRBV28, with 11 bases that match TRBD2. This CDR3 contains 14 residues. Germline V gene sequence: CDR1 MDHEN, CDR2 SYDVKM. The CDR3 nucleotides are TGTCCCAGCAGCCTAGGGACTAGCGGAAGGGAGCAGTTCTTC. Encoded protein: CPSSLGTSGREQFF.

This clonotype showed up just a few times. The chain's CDR3 is CASSYDIEAFF. In DNA, the CDR3 is TGTGCCAGCAGTTACGATATTGAAGCTTTCTTT. V and J are TRBV2 and TRBJ1-1; D remains unclear. Trimming cost V 5 bases and J 7 bases, with 8 bases left between them. Germline loops: CDR1 SNHLY, CDR2 FYNNEI. The length of the CDR3 is 11 residues.

A note on this clonotype: A much larger clone lies a single base off, so this may be a read error. The chain joins TRBV5-4 to TRBJ2-2; no definite D call. The germline V and J ends were trimmed by 7 bases and 9 bases, with 22 bases remaining between them. The germline CDR1 and CDR2 sequences are SGHNT and YYREEE (reference sequence). The CDR3 length is 15 residues. This CDR3 is CASAIGWEDTRELFF. For the CDR3, the DNA is TGTGCCAGCGCCATCGGATGGGAAGATACCAGGGAGCTGTTTTTT.

This clonotype was counted many times. The genes are TRBV6-2 or TRBV6-3 and TRBJ2-3, with 11 nucleotides matching TRBD2. This CDR3 contains 17 residues. CDR1 MNHEY and CDR2 SVGEGT come from the germline V gene. V shed 6 bases and J 0 bases; nucleotides not matched to a gene: 8. CDR3 DNA sequence: TGTGCCAGCAGCCCCCGGACTAGCGGGTTAAGCACAGATACGCAGTATTTT. Encoded protein: CASSPRTSGLSTDTQYF.

In this sample, this clonotype turned up a few times. The chain carries TRBV20-1 and TRBJ1-5; 10 bases are shared with TRBD1. With V trimmed by 6 bases and J by 0 bases, 5 bases remained unmatched. Germline loops: CDR1 DFQATT, CDR2 SNEGSKA (reference sequence). This CDR3 has 15 residues. The CDR3 protein is CSADGTGDSNQPQHF. CDR3 DNA: TGCAGTGCCGATGGGACAGGGGATAGCAATCAGCCCCAGCATTTT.

This clonotype was found many times. V usage is TRBV12-3 or TRBV12-4 and J usage is TRBJ2-5; 8 bases line up with TRBD1. There are 18 residues in the CDR3. The trim removed 6 bases at V and 0 bases at J, leaving 15 bases unmatched. CDR3 sequence: CASSSIEPRDRYQETQYF. The CDR3 coding sequence is TGTGCCAGCAGCTCTATCGAACCCCGGGACAGGTACCAAGAGACCCAGTACTTC.

This clonotype was seen many times. The chain couples TRBV11-2 to TRBJ2-1, with TRBD2 matching over 9 bases. This CDR3 has 16 residues. V lost 5 bases and J lost 6; bases outside the gene matches: 11. Germline V gives CDR1 SGHAT, CDR2 FQNNGV. The CDR3 nucleotides are TGTGCCAGCAGCGCGCAACCTAGCGGGGTCGTCAATGAGCAGTTCTTC. Amino acids: CASSAQPSGVVNEQFF.

The chain is built from TRBV20-1 and TRBJ2-7; no clear D gene. Germline V gene data show CDR1 as DFQATT and CDR2 as SNEGSKA (reference sequence). CDR3 length: 14 residues. V lost 3 bases to trimming and J lost 0 bases, with 12 bases between them. CDR3 amino acids: CSASESTSSYEQYF. The CDR3 DNA follows: TGCAGTGCTAGCGAGTCTACGAGCTCCTACGAGCAGTACTTC.

This clonotype has at least ten counts. V usage is TRBV6-6 and J usage is TRBJ2-5, with D possibly being TRBD1 (6 bases). The V end lost 10 bases, the J end lost 6 bases, and 15 bases lay between the germline ends. From germline, CDR1 is MNHNY and CDR2 SVGAGI (reference sequence). The CDR3 spans 12 residues. The CDR3 loop is CAIQQGEQTQYF. The CDR3 nucleotides are TGTGCCATCCAACAGGGAGAGCAGACCCAGTACTTC.

The table lists this clonotype with a few counts. The chain couples TRBV29-1 to TRBJ2-4; a weak D match, TRBD2 (5 bases). The CDR3 has 16 amino acids. Germline-derived CDR1 and CDR2 are SQVTM and ANQGSEA. Trimming shortened V by 1 base and J by 0 bases, and 13 bases separated the two germline ends. The CDR3 region has the DNA TGCAGCGTTGAAGGACCTGCGGGTCAAGCCAAAAACATTCAGTACTTC. Protein: CSVEGPAGQAKNIQYF.

This clonotype has more than one count but fewer than ten. The rearrangement links TRBV4-1 to TRBJ2-7; 8 positions agree with TRBD2. Germline V gene data show CDR1 as MGHRA and CDR2 as YSYEKL. V was pared by 1 base and J by 0 bases, with 5 bases of the junction left unmatched. This CDR3 has 16 residues. Here the CDR3 reads CASSQVTSGFSYEQYF. The CDR3 DNA is TGCGCCAGCAGCCAAGTAACTAGCGGTTTCTCCTACGAGCAGTACTTC.

About this clonotype: A much larger clone lies one base from this, so it may be a read error. DNA of the CDR3: TGCGCCAGCAGCTTTGGGACCTACACAAATACGCAGTATTTT. Translation gives CASSFGTYTNTQYF. The V and J genes are TRBV5-1 and TRBJ2-3; D may correspond to TRBD1 or TRBD2 (5 bases each). Looked up from germline, CDR1 is SGHRS and CDR2 is YFSETQ. The CDR3 extends over 14 amino acids.

This clonotype was picked up many times. The chain carries TRBV4-3 and TRBJ2-3, with D possibly matching TRBD2 (5 bases). Trimming removed 0 bases from V and 2 bases from J, with 18 bases in between. The CDR3 totals 18 residues. CDR1 is LGHNA and CDR2 is YSLEER in the germline V gene. This CDR3 reads CASSQEVFSGSPTDTQYF. CDR3 bases: TGCGCCAGCAGCCAAGAAGTTTTCAGCGGAAGCCCCACAGATACGCAGTATTTT.

This clonotype was recorded a few times. For the CDR3, the DNA is TGCACCAGCGAGACTAGCTCCCCGCGCCCAAATCAGCAGTTCTTC. Protein product: CTSETSSPRPNQQFF. The gene calls are TRBV1 and TRBJ2-1; TRBD2 reflects the table's D call only, with no check against the DNA. TRBV1 is listed as a pseudogene. The CDR3 spans 15 residues.

Ten or more counts support this clonotype. The genes are TRBV20-1 and TRBJ1-6, with D possibly matching TRBD1 (5 bases). The V gene's germline CDR1 is DFQATT and CDR2 SNEGSKA (reference sequence). Trimming removed 6 bases from V and 2 bases from J, with 14 bases in between. The CDR3 has 15 residues. The CDR3 sequence is CSAFPRGAYNSPLHF. The CDR3 nucleotides read TGCAGTGCCTTCCCTAGGGGCGCCTATAATTCACCCCTCCACTTT.

This clonotype was counted ten times or more. The chain employs TRBV2 and TRBJ2-1, with D possibly TRBD1 on 6 matching bases. The germline V gene has CDR1 SNHLY and CDR2 FYNNEI. This CDR3 has 16 residues. V lost 1 base to trimming and J lost 5 bases, with 15 bases between them. CDR3 amino acids: CASSEVFGTFNNEQFF. The CDR3 nucleotides read TGTGCCAGCAGTGAAGTATTTGGGACATTCAACAATGAGCAGTTCTTC.

This clonotype appeared many times. The rearrangement links TRBV20-1 to TRBJ2-7, with D perhaps matching TRBD1 (5 bases). Germline V lookup: CDR1 DFQATT, CDR2 SNEGSKA (reference sequence). Trimming took off 0 bases at V and 2 bases at J, with 17 bases between the two ends. CDR3 length equals 16 residues. The CDR3 bases are TGCAGTGCTAGAGATACCTATCACAGGATAACCTACGAGCAGTACTTC. It codes for CSARDTYHRITYEQYF.